This entry lists 20 T cell receptor beta chains sequenced from one sample in a study of cytomegalovirus exposure and HLA in healthy donors. Primers included in the PCR were 60 Vbeta and 13 Jbeta primers. Measured with immunoSEQ multiplex PCR; TCRdb has only the in-frame clones, and not every one. The profile covers fewer than 200,000 clones, with roughly 73% appearing a single time and about 1.7% taken by the ten largest. Source material: PBMCs. Receptors originate from a woman aged 25 to 39 in good health and CMV-seronegative.

This clone was observed a few times. This chain joins TRBV5-6 and TRBJ1-2, with 7 bases that match TRBD1. The V gene end was trimmed by 4 bases and the J gene end by 7 bases; junction bases not matched to a gene: 13. Germline lookup yields CDR1 SGHDT and CDR2 YYEEEE. The CDR3 totals 15 residues. In DNA, the CDR3 is TGTGCCAGCAGCCCGGCACGCAGGGGGTTCCGTGGCTACACCTTC. Translating it yields CASSPARRGFRGYTF.

The chain uses TRBV6-5 and TRBJ2-2; TRBD2 is a possible D gene (6 bases). The germline gives CDR1 MNHEY, CDR2 SVGAGI. Trimming pared 2 bases from V and 1 base from J, leaving 8 bases between. CDR3 length: 15 amino acids. CDR3 in DNA: TGTGCCAGCAGTTACCGGCGGGAGAACACCGGGGAGCTGTTTTTT. This translates into CASSYRRENTGELFF.

To note about this clone: Within the sample, other DNA sequences also encode this same CDR3. The chain combines TRBV9 with TRBJ2-1; D remains ambiguous. V lost 0 bases and J lost 7, with 8 bases in between. This CDR3 has 13 amino acids. CDR1 SGDLS and CDR2 YYNGEE come from the germline V gene. The CDR3: CASSVGQINEQFF. CDR3 in DNA: TGTGCCAGCAGCGTAGGGCAGATAAATGAGCAGTTCTTC.

The chain employs TRBV30 and TRBJ1-5; D is undetermined. The ends were cut back, 3 bases at V and 10 bases at J, with 16 bases in the middle. CDR1 GTSNPN and CDR2 SVGIG come from the germline V gene (reference sequence). The CDR3 sequence is 13 residues long. CDR3 residues: CAWSGGRNVPQHF. The CDR3 nucleotides read TGTGCCTGGAGCGGTGGCAGGAATGTACCCCAGCATTTT.

The chain couples TRBV14 to TRBJ1-2; TRBD1 aligns across 8 bases. The germline V gene encodes CDR1 SGHDN and CDR2 FVKESK. The CDR3 totals 15 residues. V dropped 4 bases and J dropped 4; count of bases not matched to a gene: 8. The CDR3 is CASSPGQGLGYGYTF. The CDR3 DNA sequence: TGTGCCAGCAGCCCAGGACAGGGTTTGGGCTATGGCTACACCTTC.

CDR3 amino acids: CASRFRGSDDSGNTIYF. The CDR3 DNA sequence: TGTGCCAGTAGGTTCAGGGGCAGCGATGACTCTGGAAACACCATATATTTT. The chain recombines TRBV19 with TRBJ1-3; tentative D call: TRBD1 (6 bases). The ends were cut back, 6 bases at V and 0 bases at J, with 18 bases in the middle. Germline assignment: CDR1 LNHDA and CDR2 SQIVND (reference sequence). CDR3 size: 17 residues.

This rearrangement joins TRBV23-1 to TRBJ2-4; 10 bases fit TRBD1. TRBV23-1 is sorted into the ORF group, with uncertain function. The V gene end was trimmed by 3 bases and the J gene end by 8 bases; junction bases not matched to a gene: 13. The CDR3 spans 17 residues. The CDR3 nucleotides are TGCGCCAGCAGTCACTCAACGAGACAGGGGGCGAGGGACATTCAGTACTTC. Its protein product is CASSHSTRQGARDIQYF.

This clone was found a few times. The chain uses TRBV6-5 and TRBJ1-2, with 10 positions matching TRBD1. With V trimmed by 5 bases and J by 8 bases, 5 bases remained unmatched. The germline V gene encodes CDR1 MNHEY and CDR2 SVGAGI. The CDR3 sequence is 13 residues long. CDR3 sequence: CASSRQGAGGYTF. CDR3 DNA sequence: TGTGCCAGCAGTCGACAGGGGGCGGGAGGCTACACCTTC.

This clone was detected only a few times. The J gene is TRBJ2-1, the V gene TRBV7-2; a possible D gene is TRBD1 (6 bases). Per germline, CDR1 SGHTA and CDR2 FQGNSA. V lost 5 bases, J lost 8 bases, and 13 bases lay in between. The CDR3 is 13 amino acids. Here the CDR3 reads CASSPHRDHEQFF. In DNA, the CDR3 is TGTGCCAGCAGCCCCCACAGGGATCATGAGCAGTTCTTC.

The genes are TRBV6-5 and TRBJ1-1, with no clear D. The V gene's germline CDR1 is MNHEY and CDR2 SVGAGI. CDR3 length: 13 residues. Trimming removed 4 bases from V and 3 bases from J, with 9 bases in between. The CDR3 loop is CASSSRHDTEAFF. CDR3 coding DNA: TGTGCCAGCAGTTCCCGACACGACACTGAAGCTTTCTTT.

The rearrangement links TRBV11-2 to TRBJ1-2; 9 bases fit TRBD1. Per the germline V gene, CDR1 is SGHAT and CDR2 is FQNNGV. Trimming took 5 bases from V and 5 from J; bases not matched to a gene: 9. This CDR3 comprises 15 residues. The CDR3 DNA follows: TGTGCCAGCAGCGACGCCGGGACAGGGAAATATGGCTACACCTTC. Its protein product is CASSDAGTGKYGYTF. Looking up the rest from reference TRBV11-2 and TRBJ1-2 gives the full variable domain: EAGVAQSPRYKIIEKRQSVAFWCNPISGHATLYWYQQILGQGPKLLIQFQNNGVVDDSQLPKDRFSAERLKGVDSTLKIQPAKLEDSAVYLCASSDAGTGKYGYTFGSGTRLTVV.

V and J are TRBV19 and TRBJ1-2; 7 bases agree with TRBD1. Germline assignment: CDR1 LNHDA and CDR2 SQIVND (reference sequence). V gave up 6 bases and J gave up 5 bases; unmatched junction bases: 6. There are 13 residues in the CDR3. The CDR3 region has the DNA TGTGCCAGTAGCAGGGGGACTGTTTATGGCTACACCTTC. Translating gives CASSRGTVYGYTF.

A few counts support this clone. The chain joins TRBV4-1 to TRBJ1-5, with 10 bases aligning to TRBD1. Germline V gene data show CDR1 as MGHRA and CDR2 as YSYEKL. V lost 1 base and J lost 5; bases outside the gene matches: 2. The CDR3 consists of 15 residues. The CDR3 bases are TGCGCCAGCAGCCAAGTGACAGGGGGCTATCAGCCCCAGCATTTT. Translating it yields CASSQVTGGYQPQHF.

This clone was detected once. The V gene is TRBV19, the J gene TRBJ2-2, with TRBD1 identical over 9 bases. This CDR3 is 16 amino acids long. The V gene end was trimmed by 5 bases and the J gene end by 4 bases; junction bases not matched to a gene: 8. Germline lookup yields CDR1 LNHDA and CDR2 SQIVND (reference sequence). In DNA, the CDR3 is TGTGCCAGTAGTTCGAACAGGGGGCGCCCCACCGGGGAGCTGTTTTTT. It specifies CASSSNRGRPTGELFF.

This clone showed up just a few times. The rearrangement joins TRBV19 to TRBJ1-2; maybe TRBD1 (5 bases). CDR1 and CDR2 from the germline V gene are LNHDA and SQIVND (reference sequence). The CDR3 has 14 amino acids. V lost 4 bases, J lost 6 bases, and 15 bases lay in between. CDR3 residues: CASSTGDGINGYTF. The CDR3 nucleotides are TGTGCCAGTAGTACGGGGGACGGTATAAATGGCTACACCTTC. The entire variable domain, with the rest obtained from reference TRBV19 and TRBJ1-2, is as follows: DGGITQSPKYLFRKEGQNVTLSCEQNLNHDAMYWYRQDPGQGLRLIYYSQIVNDFQKGDIAEGYSVSREKKESFPLTVTSAQKNPTAFYLCASSTGDGINGYTFGSGTRLTVV.

CDR3 region: CASSEIAGRTEAFF. CDR3 coding DNA: TGTGCCAGCAGTGAAATCGCAGGCAGGACTGAAGCTTTCTTT. The rearrangement joins TRBV6-1 to TRBJ1-1, with D hard to call. The CDR3 has 14 residues. Looked up from germline, CDR1 is MNHNS and CDR2 is SASEGT. Deletions cut 2 bases from V and 5 bases from J, with 12 bases between.

The rearrangement links TRBV6-1 to TRBJ2-7; 8 nucleotides align to TRBD1. CDR3 length equals 16 residues. Germline lookup yields CDR1 MNHNS and CDR2 SASEGT. V trimming: 3 bases; J trimming: 4 bases; junction bases outside the gene matches: 11. The DNA for the CDR3 is TGTGCCAGCAGTGACCCTAGACAGGGGTCTTCATACGAGCAGTACTTC. Its protein product is CASSDPRQGSSYEQYF.

The chain joins TRBV7-2 to TRBJ2-7, with 10 bases lining up with TRBD2. Germline V CDR1 and CDR2: SGHTA, FQGNSA. With V trimmed by 2 bases and J by 3 bases, 4 bases remained unmatched. CDR3 length equals 15 residues. This chain's CDR3 is CASSLTSGTIYEQYF. DNA for the CDR3: TGTGCCAGCAGCTTAACTAGCGGGACAATCTACGAGCAGTACTTC.

The chain recombines TRBV28 with TRBJ2-7, with a tentative D call TRBD1 (5 bases). Germline V lookup: CDR1 MDHEN, CDR2 SYDVKM. This CDR3 spans 14 amino acids. V was clipped by 3 bases and J by 3 bases, with 12 bases between them. CDR3 in amino acids: CASSFKGAHYEQYF. The CDR3 DNA reads TGTGCCAGCAGTTTCAAAGGGGCCCACTACGAGCAGTACTTC. The entire variable domain, with the rest obtained from reference TRBV28 and TRBJ2-7, is as follows: DVKVTQSSRYLVKRTGEKVFLECVQDMDHENMFWYRQDPGLGLRLIYFSYDVKMKEKGDIPEGYSVSREKKERFSLILESASTNQTSMYLCASSFKGAHYEQYFGPGTRLTVT.

The rearrangement links TRBV11-2 to TRBJ2-7; 12 nucleotides agree with TRBD2. The CDR3 is 15 amino acids. Germline V lookup: CDR1 SGHAT, CDR2 FQNNGV. Trimming cost V 5 bases and J 2 bases; bases outside gene matches: 4. Written as DNA, the CDR3 is TGTGCCAGCAGCGAAAGGACTAGCGGGACCTACGAGCAGTACTTC. The encoded protein is CASSERTSGTYEQYF.